The following is a T cell receptor (beta chain) sequence with its context. The table lists this clone with a few counts. The target of this receptor is not known. Per-base qualities were not stored, and no clone one base away is much larger. The source of the sample is a study of control samples from healthy donors and cancer patients (TCRdb year 2020). Library creation used the immunoSEQ multiplex PCR assay. TCRdb retrieved this table from immuneACCESS and kept in-frame rearrangements only. Not all clones are present; in checked studies, unresolved V genes account for under half, and no reason is known for the remainder. The sample data list 55,000 to 65,000 clones, and around 87% of these were observed just once. The ten largest clones capture approximately 11% of the sample. Deletion took 1 base off V and 8 bases off J, with a span of 10 bases between the germline ends. From the germline V gene (reference sequence), CDR1 is SGHNT and CDR2 is YYREEE. The CDR3, cysteine through phenylalanine, is 14 amino acids long. Only the CDR3 part of the read is kept: 42 bases, read in frame from the first base.

The chain employs TRBV5-4 and TRBJ1-6, and TRBD1 may be the D gene, going by 6 matching bases. Source material: PBMCs. The receptor's source is a woman aged 60 to 75 with lung cancer. CDR3 loop: CASSLQNRDSPLHF. The DNA sequence is TGTGCCAGCAGCTTGCAGAACAGGGATTCACCCCTCCACTTT. The full variable domain, with segments outside the CDR3 supplied by the reference TRBV5-4 and TRBJ1-6 proteins, appears as ETGVTQSPTHLIKTRGQQVTLRCSSQSGHNTVSWYQQALGQGPQFIFQYYREEENGRGNFPPRFSGLQFPNYSSELNVNALELDDSALYLCASSLQNRDSPLHFGNGTRLTVT.